This TCR beta chain is from a study of identical twins listed by TCRdb under 2016. Some background on the complete study: To test whether fetal clonotypes persist, this study deep-sequenced TCR alpha and beta repertoires from monozygotic twins, from unrelated adults of various ages, and from cord blood. To rule out contamination, the twin experiments were replicated at different times with different library preparation protocols. Study-level results and caveats: Out-of-frame TCR alpha sharing in monozygotic twins was systematically underestimated by recombination models, whereas sharing between unrelated individuals was in agreement with the recombination models. Invariant T cells such as MAIT and iNKT could partly confound zero-insertion analyses, though diverse VJ usage argued against this for most clonotypes. Compared with coincidental sharing between unrelated individuals, out-of-frame TCR alpha sequences shared between twins showed an excess of sequences with low generation probability. Because the same donors could not be followed over many years, conclusions were based on cross-sectional statistical analysis. In beta out-of-frame sequences, excess twin sharing was weaker, because having fewer shared sequences lowered the signal-to-noise ratio. Abundant cord blood beta clonotypes carried fewer insertions; young adult naive repertoires showed a weaker similar trend, while memory repertoires showed none.

Libraries came from 5' RACE. These reads were obtained on an Illumina HiSeq 2000. A universal primer binding site was added through template switching, and the final cDNA carried a unique molecular identifier so that TCR cDNA molecules could be counted accurately. First-strand cDNA for TCR alpha and beta chains was synthesized from specific primers in the conserved constant-segment region. To control for contamination, each cDNA library was double barcoded with a SMART-Mk sample barcode plus Illumina barcodes. TruSeq adapter sequences along with Illumina sample barcodes were introduced in two successive PCR steps. Sequencing of the TCR alpha and beta cDNA libraries was done on the Illumina HiSeq platform using custom primers. Concerning the study's data processing: Unique molecular identifiers were extracted from raw reads with MiGEC, and CDR3 positions were determined with MiXCR. For each individual, recombination models were inferred using an EM algorithm with the repgenHMM and IGoR tools. The tcR package in R was used for shared clonotype analysis, with sharing normalized by the product of cloneset sizes. To study raw recombination free of thymic and clonal selection effects, out-of-frame nonproductive sequences were analyzed. TCRdb reprocessing: public reads trimmed at Q25 with fastp, clones called with MiXCR, in-frame beta chains kept. Rows are unified per CDR3 protein, each entry keeping the most common DNA and genes. The V and J calls follow TCRdb's processing rather than the paper's. The sample yields approximately 690,000 distinct CDR3 sequences; 5.5% to 7.5% were counted once. 1.5% to 2% of the sample lies in the top ten.

Details on this clonotype: The antigen it binds to is not known. Base qualities are missing; no much larger clone stands one base away.

Every donor in the study was a healthy Caucasian. The study also sequenced three unrelated non-twin adults: a male aged 18 to 29, a male aged 50 to 60 and a female aged 50 to 60. Miltenyi CD45RO+ enrichment and human naive T-cell isolation kits were used to isolate memory (CD45RO+) and naive T cells from PBMC. Source material: naive T cells sorted from blood. What this sample's cell subset or site label stands for: cells isolated with a human naive T-cell isolation kit. This TCR derives from a man aged 18 to 30 in good health.

Here the CDR3 is given as CAISGGQGNYGYTF. The DNA reads TGTGCCATCAGTGGGGGACAGGGAAACTATGGCTACACCTTC. This chain is built from TRBV10-3 and TRBJ1-2; TRBD1 matches 9 bases in the middle. Including the terminal cysteine and phenylalanine, the CDR3 comprises 14 residues. The retained sequence is limited to the CDR3, 42 bases, with the frame set at the first base. V loses 4 bases at its end and J loses 2 bases; junction bases beyond the gene matches: 2. CDR1 and CDR2 are drawn from the germline V gene: ENHRY, SYGVKD.